Presented here are 27 T cell receptor beta chains from one specimen sequenced in a study of T cell responses to AZD1222 COVID-19 vaccine. The table came from immunoSEQ multiplex PCR; TCRdb's copy has only in-frame clones and leaves some out. The sample carries about 160,000 clones, 80% to 90% recorded once. Sequences were derived from peripheral blood, sampled on day 0 of AZD1222 vaccination. These receptors all come from an adult in good health.

CDR3 loop: CASSLGQGAAFF. CDR3 DNA sequence: TGTGCCAGCTCACTGGGACAGGGGGCAGCTTTCTTT. V usage is TRBV18 and J usage is TRBJ1-1; 12 nucleotides line up with TRBD1. Germline V gene data show CDR1 as KGHSH and CDR2 as LQKENI. This CDR3 spans 12 amino acids. The V segment lost 4 bases and the J segment 10 bases; nucleotides outside the gene matches: 1.

V and J are TRBV2 and TRBJ1-2, with D possibly being TRBD1 (5 bases). Germline CDR1 is SNHLY and CDR2 is FYNNEI. The V end was cut by 10 bases, the J end by 8 bases, with 14 bases between. The CDR3 has 11 amino acids. The CDR3 is CANPWGLGYTF. CDR3 coding DNA: TGTGCCAACCCTTGGGGGTTGGGCTACACCTTC.

This sequence joins TRBV28 and TRBJ1-4, with D unclear. With 3 bases removed from V and 4 bases from J, the gap between germline ends came to 12 bases. Germline CDR1 reads MDHEN; CDR2 reads SYDVKM. The CDR3 is 15 residues long. The CDR3 region is CASSLPTGRNEKLFF. The DNA of the CDR3 is TGTGCCAGCAGTTTGCCCACGGGCCGTAATGAAAAACTGTTTTTT.

The rearrangement uses TRBV27 and TRBJ1-2; 9 bases are a match to TRBD1. The junction had 9 bases not matched to a gene; V was cut back by 5 bases and J by 8 bases. Germline-derived CDR1 and CDR2 are MNHEY and SMNVEV (reference sequence). This CDR3 comprises 14 residues. CDR3 in DNA: TGTGCCAGCAGTCCAAGGACAGGGGAGAACGGCTACACCTTC. This sequence encodes CASSPRTGENGYTF.

This chain joins TRBV20-1 and TRBJ2-4; no clear D gene. Trimming took off 3 bases at V and 8 bases at J, with 11 bases between the two ends. The CDR3 spans 12 residues. The V gene's germline CDR1 is DFQATT and CDR2 SNEGSKA (reference sequence). The CDR3 sequence: CSASPKSDIQYF. CDR3 sequence (DNA): TGCAGTGCTAGTCCCAAATCAGACATTCAGTACTTC.

The chain recombines TRBV5-1 with TRBJ2-5; D not resolved. The ends were cut back, 0 bases at V and 1 base at J, with 4 bases in the middle. This CDR3 has 13 amino acids. Germline CDR1 SGHRS, CDR2 YFSETQ. The CDR3 DNA reads TGCGCCAGCAGCTTGGCTCCCCAAGAGACCCAGTACTTC. This codes for CASSLAPQETQYF.

The CDR3 is CASSFRQEKYNEQFF. CDR3 sequence (DNA): TGTGCCAGCAGCTTCCGACAGGAGAAATACAATGAGCAGTTCTTC. This chain uses TRBV7-2 with TRBJ2-1; D may be TRBD1 (6 bases). This CDR3 has 15 amino acids. Trimming stripped 3 bases from V and 4 bases from J, with 13 bases between. Germline CDR1 and CDR2: SGHTA and FQGNSA.

CDR3: CASSFTGGYEQYV. The CDR3 DNA reads TGTGCCAGCAGCTTTACGGGGGGCTACGAGCAGTACGTC. The chain is built from TRBV5-4 and TRBJ2-7; 7 bases match TRBD2. The CDR3 runs 13 residues. Germline assignment: CDR1 SGHNT and CDR2 YYREEE (reference sequence). Unmatched junction bases numbered 2, after V lost 2 bases and J lost 3 bases.

CDR3 nucleotide sequence: TGCGCCAGCAGGAGGACAGGGTCTGCCGGGGAGCTGTTTTTT. Translation: CASRRTGSAGELFF. V is TRBV10-2 and J is TRBJ2-2; 8 bases line up with TRBD1. In germline, CDR1 is WSHSY, CDR2 SAAADI. The CDR3 runs 14 residues. The V and J ends lost 6 bases and 6 bases, in that order; junction bases with no gene match: 6.

The chain couples TRBV6-5 to TRBJ2-2, with 13 bases that match TRBD2. The germline CDR1 and CDR2 sequences are MNHEY and SVGAGI. The CDR3 is 15 amino acids. Trimming cost V 5 bases and J 6 bases; bases outside gene matches: 3. The CDR3 here is CASSTSGGAPGELFF. The DNA for the CDR3 is TGTGCCAGCAGTACTAGCGGGGGGGCGCCCGGGGAGCTGTTTTTT.

As to this clone: In the same sample, other DNA sequences code for this CDR3. The rearrangement uses TRBV5-1 and TRBJ1-1; no firm D call. This CDR3 has 13 amino acids. V was pared by 0 bases and J by 1 base, with 4 bases between. Germline CDR1 reads SGHRS; CDR2 reads YFSETQ. CDR3: CASSLVSNTEAFF. CDR3 sequence (DNA): TGCGCCAGCAGCTTGGTTTCGAACACTGAAGCTTTCTTT.

The chain recombines TRBV6-5 with TRBJ1-2, with 9 bases that match TRBD1. The length of the CDR3 is 14 residues. The trim removed 8 bases at V and 1 base at J, leaving 5 bases unmatched. Germline CDR1 reads MNHEY; CDR2 reads SVGAGI. The CDR3 here is CASLGTGFNYGYTF. CDR3 DNA: TGTGCCAGCCTCGGGACAGGGTTTAACTATGGCTACACCTTC.

CDR3 protein: CASSDGPYEQYF. CDR3 nucleotide sequence: TGTGCCAGCAGTGACGGGCCCTACGAGCAGTACTTC. The chain uses TRBV6-1 and TRBJ2-7; no firm D call. This CDR3 has 12 amino acids. CDR1 and CDR2 from the germline V gene are MNHNS and SASEGT. Trimming pared 3 bases from V and 2 bases from J, leaving 5 bases between.

The rearrangement links TRBV7-8 to TRBJ2-2; perhaps TRBD1 as D (6 bases). Trimming cost V 1 base and J 3 bases, with 15 bases left between them. The CDR3 contains 17 residues. Looked up from germline, CDR1 is SGHVS and CDR2 is FQNEAQ. CDR3 loop: CASSLDYRERDTGELFF. In DNA form, the CDR3 reads TGTGCCAGCAGCTTAGATTACAGGGAAAGGGACACCGGGGAGCTGTTTTTT.

This chain links TRBV4-3 with TRBJ2-7, with 10 bases that match TRBD2. V shed 0 bases, J shed 2 bases, and the junction held 7 bases outside the gene matches. The CDR3 covers 17 residues. Looked up from germline, CDR1 is LGHNA and CDR2 is YSLEER. The CDR3 sequence is CASSQDIRSGGAYEQYF. The CDR3 DNA reads as TGCGCCAGCAGCCAAGATATCAGGAGCGGGGGGGCCTACGAGCAGTACTTC.

This chain uses TRBV24-1 with TRBJ2-2, with 11 bases lining up with TRBD2. Germline lookup yields CDR1 KGHDR and CDR2 SFDVKD. CDR3 length equals 14 residues. V shed 6 bases, J shed 5 bases, and the junction held 1 base outside the gene matches. The CDR3 loop is CATSTSGGTGELFF. For the CDR3, the DNA is TGTGCCACCAGTACTAGCGGGGGTACCGGGGAGCTGTTTTTT.

The chain recombines TRBV19 with TRBJ1-4; 8 positions agree with TRBD1. CDR1 is LNHDA and CDR2 is SQIVND in the germline V gene (reference sequence). This CDR3 has 19 amino acids. After removal of 5 bases from V and 0 bases from J, the junction contained 14 bases not matched to a gene. The DNA of the CDR3 is TGTGCCAGTAGTCGGAAGACAGGGGCCCGAATTGCAACTAATGAAAAACTGTTTTTT. The encoded protein is CASSRKTGARIATNEKLFF. Full variable domain (missing parts from reference TRBV19 and TRBJ1-4): DGGITQSPKYLFRKEGQNVTLSCEQNLNHDAMYWYRQDPGQGLRLIYYSQIVNDFQKGDIAEGYSVSREKKESFPLTVTSAQKNPTAFYLCASSRKTGARIATNEKLFFGSGTQLSVL.

This clone was recorded once. The rearrangement uses TRBV6-6 and TRBJ2-7, with 15 bases identical to TRBD2. The CDR3 extends over 15 amino acids. The V segment lost 6 bases and the J segment 4 bases; nucleotides outside the gene matches: 4. The germline V gene has CDR1 MNHNY and CDR2 SVGAGI (reference sequence). CDR3 sequence reads: CASSQGLAGGYEQYF. CDR3 coding DNA: TGTGCCAGCAGCCAGGGACTAGCGGGGGGTTACGAGCAGTACTTC.

The CDR3 sequence: CASSVWDTTTDTQYF. CDR3 nucleotide sequence: TGTGCCAGCAGCGTCTGGGACACTACCACAGATACGCAGTATTTT. The chain employs TRBV2 and TRBJ2-3; tentative D call: TRBD1 (6 bases). V was clipped by 6 bases and J by 2 bases, with 15 bases between them. The CDR3 runs 15 residues. Germline V gives CDR1 SNHLY, CDR2 FYNNEI.

This clone was seen only a few times. A junction boundary mismatches the germline segment, possibly from a read error. This chain connects TRBV4-2 to TRBJ1-2; no firm D call. Germline CDR1 is LGHNA and CDR2 is YNFKEQ. The CDR3 sequence is 12 residues long. CDR3 nucleotides: TGTGCCAGCAGCCAAGATGCCTATAGCTACACCTTC. The encoded protein is CASSQDAYSYTF.

The rearrangement joins TRBV3-1 (or the pseudogene TRBV3-2) to TRBJ1-1, with D possibly being TRBD1 (5 bases). The CDR3 spans 14 residues. CDR1 is LGHDT and CDR2 is YNNKEL in the germline V gene (reference sequence). Trimming took off 0 bases at V and 11 bases at J, with 16 bases between the two ends. CDR3 bases: TGTGCCAGCAGCCAAGAGGGCAGGGTGTGGGCTGCTTTCTTT. It is translated as CASSQEGRVWAAFF.

The chain recombines TRBV5-1 with TRBJ2-5; 8 nucleotides line up with TRBD1. Germline loops: CDR1 SGHRS, CDR2 YFSETQ. V shed 0 bases, J shed 1 base, and the junction held 2 bases outside the gene matches. The CDR3 covers 15 residues. This chain's CDR3 is CASSLGDRGQETQYF. CDR3 bases: TGCGCCAGCAGCTTGGGAGACAGGGGCCAAGAGACCCAGTACTTC. Filled out from reference TRBV5-1 and TRBJ2-5, the complete variable domain reads KAGVTQTPRYLIKTRGQQVTLSCSPISGHRSVSWYQQTPGQGLQFLFEYFSETQRNKGNFPGRFSGRQFSNSRSEMNVSTLELGDSALYLCASSLGDRGQETQYFGPGTRLLVL.

The chain joins TRBV5-1 to TRBJ1-6; maybe TRBD1 (5 bases). Germline CDR1 and CDR2: SGHRS and YFSETQ. V was pared by 4 bases and J by 8 bases, with 19 bases between. CDR3 length equals 16 residues. The CDR3 sequence is CASSGGGSRIDSPLHF. CDR3 sequence (DNA): TGCGCCAGCAGCGGCGGGGGATCCCGAATTGATTCACCCCTCCACTTT.

The gene calls are TRBV12-3 or TRBV12-4 and TRBJ1-2, with D uncertain. Trimming took off 6 bases at V and 0 bases at J, with 8 bases between the two ends. The CDR3 is 13 residues long. The CDR3 spells CASSTTANYGYTF. The CDR3 nucleotides are TGTGCCAGCAGCACGACCGCTAACTATGGCTACACCTTC.

This chain joins TRBV10-1 and TRBJ1-3; D unresolved. This CDR3 spans 13 amino acids. CDR1 and CDR2 from the germline V gene are WNHNN and SYGVQD (reference sequence). V lost 0 bases and J 4 bases, leaving 4 bases between the germline ends. Written as DNA, the CDR3 is TGCGCCAGCAGTGAGTCTCCGGGAAACACCATATATTTT. Translating it yields CASSESPGNTIYF.

This clone was seen just once. CDR3 sequence (DNA): TGTGCCAGCAGCTTAGCGGTGGTTTTGGGACAAGATAATTCACCCCTCCACTTT. This gives the protein CASSLAVVLGQDNSPLHF. V and J are TRBV7-2 and TRBJ1-6, with a tentative D call TRBD1 (6 bases). Trimming took 0 bases from V and 5 from J, leaving 17 bases between them. There are 18 residues in the CDR3. The germline V gene has CDR1 SGHTA and CDR2 FQGNSA.

The chain couples TRBV7-9 to TRBJ2-7, with a possible D match to TRBD1 (6 bases). With 5 bases removed from V and 0 bases from J, the gap between germline ends came to 8 bases. CDR3 length: 13 residues. Per the germline V gene, CDR1 is SEHNR and CDR2 is FQNEAQ (reference sequence). CDR3: CASSADSSYEQYF. CDR3 coding DNA: TGTGCCAGCAGCGCGGACAGCTCCTACGAGCAGTACTTC.